These 4 T cell receptor beta chains share one sample of origin, sequenced in a study of blood T cells in healthy people across ages. Through a sample-barcoded 5' primer and a J-beta primer mix, a second PCR was run for roughly 6 to 11 cycles. TCRdb passed the 5' RACE reads through MiXCR, listing each CDR3 protein once. Of 800,000 or so distinct CDR3 sequences in the sample, roughly 46% were seen once. Sequenced: blood. The receptor source for this set is a man at least 80 years old in good health.

The chain recombines TRBV5-1 with TRBJ2-1; no definite D call. The CDR3 sequence is 15 residues long. Germline CDR1 and CDR2: SGHRS and YFSETQ. V was cut by 0 bases and J by 2 bases, with 9 bases left in between. As DNA, the CDR3 is TGCGCCAGCAGCTTGGGCCTGGAAGCCTACAATGAGCAGTTCTTC. Translated, it gives CASSLGLEAYNEQFF.

The V call is TRBV6-5, the J call TRBJ2-1; TRBD1 matches at 8 bases. There are 14 residues in the CDR3. The junction had 9 bases not matched to a gene; V was cut back by 7 bases and J by 7 bases. Germline V gene lookup returns CDR1 MNHEY and CDR2 SVGAGI. The CDR3 region has the DNA TGTGCCAGCAACCGACAGGGGATAGCAAATGAGCAGTTCTTC. Translated, it gives CASNRQGIANEQFF.

This clonotype has a handful of counts. The CDR3 region is CASSLYDRGEQYF. CDR3 DNA: TGTGCCAGCAGCTTATACGACAGGGGCGAGCAGTACTTC. This chain connects TRBV3-1 to TRBJ2-5; 8 bases are shared with TRBD1. The J call may be in error: the DNA end matches TRBJ2-7 better. The V gene's germline CDR1 is LGHDT and CDR2 YNNKEL (reference sequence). This CDR3 is built from 13 residues.

V and J are TRBV2 and TRBJ2-7, with D perhaps TRBD1 (5 bases). The CDR3 is 14 residues long. Germline V gene lookup returns CDR1 SNHLY and CDR2 FYNNEI. Deletions cut 1 base from V and 5 bases from J, with 12 bases between. The CDR3 reads CASSEGTTGDEQYF. CDR3 in DNA: TGTGCCAGCAGTGAAGGGACAACGGGCGACGAGCAGTACTTC.